This T cell receptor beta chain was captured by sequencing in a study of EBV T-cell therapy then PD-1 blockade in nasopharyngeal carcinoma. Concerning this clone itself: The antigen remains unidentified.

Treatment noted: AdE1-LMPpoly-expanded autologous EBV-specific T-cell therapy followed by anti-PD-1 nivolumab. Method: immunoSEQ multiplex PCR; TCRdb's copy keeps in-frame clones and lacks some. The table includes over 15,000 clones, almost 85% detected once. The germline CDR1 and CDR2 sequences are MGHRA and YSYEKL. The CDR3 has 13 residues. Between the trimmed V and J ends, which lost 0 bases and 1 base, there was a span of 3 bases. This TCR derives from a man aged 35 to 55 with nasopharyngeal carcinoma. V gene TRBV4-1 combines with J gene TRBJ2-5; D unresolved. Sequenced material: CD8+ T cells from blood, taken at roughly day 34 from a patient whose treatment included autologous EBV-specific T cells and nivolumab. CDR3 DNA sequence: TGCGCCAGCAGCCAAGAGTCCCAAGAGACCCAGTACTTC. This codes for CASSQESQETQYF.